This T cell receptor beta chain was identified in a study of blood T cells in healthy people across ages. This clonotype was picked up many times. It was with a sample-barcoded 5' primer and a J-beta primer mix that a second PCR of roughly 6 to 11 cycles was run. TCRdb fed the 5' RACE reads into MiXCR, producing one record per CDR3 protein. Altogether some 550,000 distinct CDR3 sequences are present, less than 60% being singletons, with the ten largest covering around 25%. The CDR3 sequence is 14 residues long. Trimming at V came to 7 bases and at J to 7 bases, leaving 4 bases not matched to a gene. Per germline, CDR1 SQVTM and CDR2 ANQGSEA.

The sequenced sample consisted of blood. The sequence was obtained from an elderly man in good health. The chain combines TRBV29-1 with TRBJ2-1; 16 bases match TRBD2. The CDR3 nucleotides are TGCAGCGCCCGGGGACTAGCGGGAGGGAATGAGCAGTTCTTC. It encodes CSARGLAGGNEQFF.